This TCR beta chain was captured in a study of cytomegalovirus exposure and HLA in healthy donors. Use of 60 Vbeta and 13 Jbeta primers characterized the PCR. Data came from immunoSEQ multiplex PCR; TCRdb stores just in-frame clones and leaves some out. In the table there are under 250,000 clones, roughly four fifths of which are singletons. Trimming at V came to 2 bases and at J to 9 bases, leaving 8 bases not matched to a gene. This CDR3 is built from 14 residues. Looked up from germline, CDR1 is SGHRS and CDR2 is YFSETQ. This clone is a singleton in its sample. What was sequenced was PBMCs. The J gene is TRBJ1-5, the V gene TRBV5-1, with TRBD1 matching over 7 bases. This sequence was found in a woman aged 55-69 years in good health and CMV-seropositive. As DNA, the CDR3 is TGCGCCAGCAGCTTTTTTAGGGGGCTAGGGCCCCAGCATTTT. This sequence encodes CASSFFRGLGPQHF.